The clone carrying this TCR beta chain was recorded a few times. The use of a sample-barcoded 5' primer and a J-beta primer mix characterized a second PCR of roughly 6 to 11 cycles. Each single sample gave us at least 3 million CDR3-containing paired-end reads. Using its own MiXCR run on the 5' RACE reads, TCRdb lists one record per CDR3 protein. The profile shows 1 million to 1.2 million distinct CDR3 sequences, under 40% of them singletons. This sample was included in a study of blood T cells in healthy people across ages. This CDR3 comprises 14 residues. Germline CDR1 is MGHRA and CDR2 is YSYEKL. V gave up 1 base and J gave up 14 bases; unmatched junction bases: 11.

The sample taken for sequencing was blood. J is TRBJ2-1 and V is TRBV4-1; 7 positions match TRBD2. This TCR was recovered from a man between 18 and 29 years old in good health. The CDR3 nucleotides are TGCGCCAGCAGCCAAGTACGGGGGGAGGGAAAGGAGTTCTTC. Its protein is CASSQVRGEGKEFF.